Listed below are T cell receptor beta chains from one sample, sequenced in a study of stem cell transplantation in POMP-related autoinflammatory disease. Sequencing used immunoSEQ multiplex PCR; TCRdb keeps in-frame clones, though not all of them. The sample has approximately 30,000 clones; just over 85% are singletons. The input for sequencing was CD4+ T cells from PBMCs, taken before stem cell transplantation. These receptors originate from a human donor with POMP-related autoinflammation and immune dysregulation (PRAID). CDR3s include the opening cysteine and the closing phenylalanine or tryptophan. Fields, in order: clone size, J gene, V gene, D gene, CDR3 DNA, CDR3 protein. D genes are given only for firm matches. Part of the rows lack a size; the others show once, few, many or a class for expanded clones.

clone_size: .; j_call: TRBJ2-3; v_call: TRBV7-9; d_call: .; cdr3_nt: TGTGCCAGCAGCTATCAGGGGATTACTGGCACAGATACGCAGTATTTT; cdr3_aa: CASSYQGITGTDTQYF
clone_size: .; j_call: TRBJ2-7; v_call: TRBV28; d_call: .; cdr3_nt: TGTGCCAGCCAGACGGCCTCCTACGAGCAGTACTTC; cdr3_aa: CASQTASYEQYF
clone_size: .; j_call: TRBJ1-4; v_call: TRBV10-2; d_call: .; cdr3_nt: TGCGCCAGCACCGGGGGGGCGCGCGGTGAAAAACTGTTTTTT; cdr3_aa: CASTGGARGEKLFF
clone_size: once; j_call: TRBJ2-5; v_call: TRBV2; d_call: .; cdr3_nt: TGTGCCAGCAGTCCAGGACAGACACGGGAGACCCAGTACTTC; cdr3_aa: CASSPGQTRETQYF
clone_size: .; j_call: TRBJ2-3; v_call: TRBV7-9; d_call: .; cdr3_nt: TGTGCCAGCAATACGCAGTATTTT; cdr3_aa: CASNTQYF
clone_size: .; j_call: TRBJ1-2; v_call: TRBV5-1; d_call: TRBD1; cdr3_nt: TGCGCCAGCAGCCCGACAGGGGGTCGGTATGGCTACACCTTC; cdr3_aa: CASSPTGGRYGYTF
clone_size: .; j_call: TRBJ1-1; v_call: TRBV6-1; d_call: TRBD1; cdr3_nt: TGTGCCAGCAGACACAGGGGTGGCACTGAAGCTTTCTTT; cdr3_aa: CASRHRGGTEAFF
clone_size: few; j_call: TRBJ2-7; v_call: TRBV5-1; d_call: TRBD2; cdr3_nt: TGCGCCAGCAGCTTGGCTAGCGGGAGCTACGAGCAGTACTTC; cdr3_aa: CASSLASGSYEQYF
clone_size: .; j_call: TRBJ2-1; v_call: TRBV5-4; d_call: TRBD1; cdr3_nt: TGTGCCAGCAGCTTTTGGACAGGGGGCATGAATGAGCAGTTCTTC; cdr3_aa: CASSFWTGGMNEQFF
clone_size: once; j_call: TRBJ2-3; v_call: TRBV5-1; d_call: .; cdr3_nt: TGCGCCAGCTCGCGGGACTCCTCGGCTGATACGCAGTATTTT; cdr3_aa: CASSRDSSADTQYF
clone_size: .; j_call: TRBJ2-2; v_call: TRBV27; d_call: .; cdr3_nt: TGTGCCAGCAGTTTATATGTGAACACCGGGGAGCTGTTTTTT; cdr3_aa: CASSLYVNTGELFF
clone_size: .; j_call: TRBJ2-3; v_call: TRBV14; d_call: .; cdr3_nt: TGTGCCAGCAGCCAGGCCCCCTCCGATACGCAGTATTTT; cdr3_aa: CASSQAPSDTQYF
clone_size: .; j_call: TRBJ1-3; v_call: TRBV27; d_call: .; cdr3_nt: TGTGCCACTTACCCCGGATTTGGAAACACCATATATTTT; cdr3_aa: CATYPGFGNTIYF
clone_size: once; j_call: TRBJ2-7; v_call: TRBV10-3; d_call: TRBD1; cdr3_nt: TGTGCCATCAGGGGTGGACAGGGGTCCGAGCAGTACTTC; cdr3_aa: CAIRGGQGSEQYF
clone_size: .; j_call: TRBJ2-7; v_call: TRBV5-8; d_call: TRBD1; cdr3_nt: TGTGCCAGCAGATCGACAGGGTACTCCTACGAGCAGTACTTC; cdr3_aa: CASRSTGYSYEQYF
clone_size: .; j_call: TRBJ1-2; v_call: TRBV5-1; d_call: .; cdr3_nt: TGCGCCAGCAGCTTGGTCCCGGGACCAACCTCGGTAGGCTACACCTTC; cdr3_aa: CASSLVPGPTSVGYTF